The 8 T cell receptor beta chains listed next were all sequenced from one sample in a study of blood T cells in healthy people across ages. A sample-barcoded 5' primer and a J-beta primer mix were used in a second PCR of roughly 7 to 11 cycles. One entry per CDR3 protein, called by TCRdb with MiXCR from the 5' RACE reads. The sample carries 2 million or so distinct CDR3 sequences, 40% to 55% recorded once. Sequenced: blood. The receptors originated from a woman in her 40s in good health.

This chain links TRBV6-5 with TRBJ2-5; TRBD2 might be the D (6 bases). Germline lookup yields CDR1 MNHEY and CDR2 SVGAGI. The CDR3 contains 16 residues. Trimming removed 4 bases at V and 1 base at J, with 16 bases between. In nucleotides, the CDR3 is TGTGCCAGCAGTTTCCTACTAGGCGGGGTCCAAGAGACCCAGTACTTC. This codes for CASSFLLGGVQETQYF.

This sequence joins TRBV20-1 and TRBJ1-1, with TRBD1 matching 10 bases. This CDR3 comprises 15 residues. Germline V gene data show CDR1 as DFQATT and CDR2 as SNEGSKA (reference sequence). V lost 1 base, J lost 6 bases, and 8 bases stayed unmatched. This CDR3 is CSARGGRDRGAEAFF. The CDR3 nucleotides are TGCAGTGCTAGAGGGGGCCGGGACAGGGGTGCTGAAGCTTTCTTT.

V is TRBV6-5 and J is TRBJ2-5, with TRBD2 identical over 8 bases. V lost 2 bases and J lost 2; bases outside the gene matches: 7. Germline CDR1 is MNHEY and CDR2 is SVGAGI. This CDR3 contains 16 residues. CDR3 coding DNA: TGTGCCAGCAGTTACCTAGCGGGTGCCCGGCAAGAGACCCAGTACTTC. It is translated as CASSYLAGARQETQYF.

There are a few counts of this clonotype. This chain connects TRBV7-9 to TRBJ2-7; 7 bases align to TRBD2. The ends lost 3 bases at V and 0 bases at J; junction bases unmatched: 2. From germline, CDR1 is SEHNR and CDR2 FQNEAQ (reference sequence). The CDR3 spans 14 residues. This CDR3 is CASSFGEGSYEQYF. For the CDR3, the DNA is TGTGCCAGCAGCTTCGGGGAGGGCTCCTACGAGCAGTACTTC.

V is TRBV6-2 or TRBV6-3 and J is TRBJ2-1; 9 bases are shared with TRBD2. The CDR3 runs 18 residues. Germline values: CDR1 MNHEY, CDR2 SVGEGT. V shed 0 bases, J shed 0 bases, and the junction held 6 bases outside the gene matches. The CDR3 nucleotides are TGTGCCAGCAGTTACTCGAAGGCGCGGGGGGGCTCCTACAATGAGCAGTTCTTC. Amino acid sequence: CASSYSKARGGSYNEQFF.

V and J are TRBV20-1 and TRBJ2-4; D unresolved. Gene TRBJ2-7 matches the end of the DNA better, so the J call may be wrong. The CDR3 is 13 residues long. Germline CDR1 reads DFQATT; CDR2 reads SNEGSKA (reference sequence). The CDR3 sequence: CSARDSAAYEQYF. The CDR3 nucleotides read TGCAGTGCTAGAGACAGCGCGGCCTACGAGCAGTACTTC.

The V gene is TRBV25-1, the J gene TRBJ2-1, with 7 bases identical to TRBD1. Per germline, CDR1 MGHDK and CDR2 SYGVNS. The CDR3 totals 16 residues. V shed 1 base, J shed 2 bases, and the junction held 5 bases outside the gene matches. CDR3 region: CASSESTGDTYNEQFF. The CDR3 DNA reads as TGTGCCAGCAGTGAATCTACAGGGGACACCTACAATGAGCAGTTCTTC.

The genes are TRBV29-1 and TRBJ2-5; D is perhaps TRBD1 or TRBD2 (5 bases each). CDR1 SQVTM and CDR2 ANQGSEA come from the germline V gene. The CDR3 covers 11 residues. The ends were cut back, 7 bases at V and 5 bases at J, with 11 bases in the middle. CDR3 sequence (DNA): TGCAGCGGGACATCGGGGGAGACCCAGTACTTC. It yields the protein CSGTSGETQYF.